These 4 T cell receptor beta chains share one sample of origin, sequenced in a study of blood T cell repertoires in COVID-19. Data came from immunoSEQ multiplex PCR; TCRdb stores just in-frame clones and leaves some out. The sample comprises about 220,000 clones, more than 65% of which are singletons, and approximately 3.8% rests with the top ten. Sequencing input: peripheral blood. Source of these receptors: a woman at least 80 years old with acute or convalescent COVID-19.

This chain links TRBV9 with TRBJ2-7; the D gene is possibly TRBD2 (6 bases). The CDR3 spans 14 residues. The germline gives CDR1 SGDLS, CDR2 YYNGEE. The V end lost 2 bases, the J end lost 3 bases, and 12 bases lay between the germline ends. CDR3 amino acids: CASSVGGANYEQYF. CDR3 in DNA: TGTGCCAGCAGCGTGGGCGGGGCTAACTACGAGCAGTACTTC.

This chain joins TRBV5-4 and TRBJ2-2; no clear D gene. CDR1 is SGHNT, CDR2 YYREEE, per germline (reference sequence). CDR3 length: 15 residues. Trimming removed 4 bases at V and 5 bases at J, with 15 bases between. CDR3 DNA sequence: TGTGCCAGCAGCCTGGACCTTCTCGAGACCGGGGAGCTGTTTTTT. It translates to CASSLDLLETGELFF.

The chain employs TRBV5-4 and TRBJ1-4; 9 bases are shared with TRBD1. Unmatched junction bases numbered 5, after V lost 0 bases and J lost 5 bases. The V gene's germline CDR1 is SGHNT and CDR2 YYREEE (reference sequence). The CDR3 totals 16 residues. The chain's CDR3 is CASSLGTGQGNEKLFF. The CDR3 nucleotides are TGTGCCAGCAGCTTGGGGACCGGACAGGGGAATGAAAAACTGTTTTTT.

V and J are TRBV5-6 and TRBJ2-5; a possible D gene is TRBD2 (5 bases). In germline, CDR1 is SGHDT, CDR2 YYEEEE. This CDR3 comprises 14 residues. V was clipped by 1 base and J by 3 bases, with 10 bases between them. CDR3 protein: CASSLIQREETQYF. The CDR3 coding sequence is TGTGCCAGCAGCTTGATACAGAGGGAAGAGACCCAGTACTTC.